Reported below is one T cell receptor beta chain. Its target is not known. This sample was included in a study of tumor-infiltrating lymphocytes in localized non-small cell lung cancer. The study, taken as a whole, reports: Different pieces of the same tissue were used for each assay.

Per the germline V gene, CDR1 is SGHNT and CDR2 is YYREEE (reference sequence). The CDR3 extends over 15 amino acids. Trimming took 2 bases from V and 4 from J; bases not matched to a gene: 8. The data were produced by immunoSEQ multiplex PCR, yet TCRdb's version contains in-frame clones alone and is incomplete. The sample holds some 10,000 clones; around 64% are singletons and the top ten take around 9.9%. The sequence came from a human donor with non-small cell lung cancer. Material for sequencing was uninvolved lung tissue not adjacent to the tumor. V is TRBV5-4 and J is TRBJ2-7, with 8 bases identical to TRBD1. The chain's CDR3 is CASSLGGQEMYEQYF. Here the CDR3 DNA reads TGTGCCAGCAGCTTAGGGGGACAGGAGATGTACGAGCAGTACTTC.